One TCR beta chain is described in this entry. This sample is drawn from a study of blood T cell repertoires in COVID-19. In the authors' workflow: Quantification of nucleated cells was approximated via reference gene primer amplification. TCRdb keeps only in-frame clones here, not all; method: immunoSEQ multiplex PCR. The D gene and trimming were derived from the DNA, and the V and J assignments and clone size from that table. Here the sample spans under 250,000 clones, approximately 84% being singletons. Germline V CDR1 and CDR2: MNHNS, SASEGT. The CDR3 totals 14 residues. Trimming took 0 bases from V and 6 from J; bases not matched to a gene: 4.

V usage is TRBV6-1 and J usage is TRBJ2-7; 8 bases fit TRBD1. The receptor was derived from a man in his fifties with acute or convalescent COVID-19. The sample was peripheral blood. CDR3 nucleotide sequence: TGTGCCAGCAGTGAAGCAGGACAGGGCGCCGAGCAGTACTTC. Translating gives CASSEAGQGAEQYF.